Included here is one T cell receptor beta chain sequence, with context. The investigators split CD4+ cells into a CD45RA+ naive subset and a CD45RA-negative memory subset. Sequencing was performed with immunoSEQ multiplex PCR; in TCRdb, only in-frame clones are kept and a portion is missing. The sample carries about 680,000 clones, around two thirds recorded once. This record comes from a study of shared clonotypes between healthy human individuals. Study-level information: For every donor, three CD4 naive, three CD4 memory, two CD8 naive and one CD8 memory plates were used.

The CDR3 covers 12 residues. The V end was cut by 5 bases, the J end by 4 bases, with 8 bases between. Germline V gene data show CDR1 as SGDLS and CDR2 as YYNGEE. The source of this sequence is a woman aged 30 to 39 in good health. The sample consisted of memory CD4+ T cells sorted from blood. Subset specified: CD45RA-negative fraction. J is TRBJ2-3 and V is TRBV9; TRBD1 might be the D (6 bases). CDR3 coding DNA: TGTGCCAGCAGACAGGGTTCAGATACGCAGTATTTT. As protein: CASRQGSDTQYF.